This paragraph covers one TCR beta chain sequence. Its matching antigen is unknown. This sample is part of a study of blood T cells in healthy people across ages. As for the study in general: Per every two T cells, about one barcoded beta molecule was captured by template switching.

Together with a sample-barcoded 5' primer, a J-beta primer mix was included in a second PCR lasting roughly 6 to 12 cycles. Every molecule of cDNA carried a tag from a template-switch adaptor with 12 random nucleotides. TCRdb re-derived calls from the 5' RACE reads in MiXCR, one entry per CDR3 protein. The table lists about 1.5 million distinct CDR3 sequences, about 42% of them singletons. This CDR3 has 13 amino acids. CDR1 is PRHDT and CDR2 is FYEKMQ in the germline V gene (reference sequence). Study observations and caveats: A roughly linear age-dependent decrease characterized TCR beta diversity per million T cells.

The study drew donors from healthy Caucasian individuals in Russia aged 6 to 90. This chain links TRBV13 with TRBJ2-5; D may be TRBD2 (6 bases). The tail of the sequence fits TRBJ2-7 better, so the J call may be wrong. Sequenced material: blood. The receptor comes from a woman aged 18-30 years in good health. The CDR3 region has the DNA TGTGCCACCCGGCAGATAACGGGGGACGAGCAGTACTTC. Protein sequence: CATRQITGDEQYF.